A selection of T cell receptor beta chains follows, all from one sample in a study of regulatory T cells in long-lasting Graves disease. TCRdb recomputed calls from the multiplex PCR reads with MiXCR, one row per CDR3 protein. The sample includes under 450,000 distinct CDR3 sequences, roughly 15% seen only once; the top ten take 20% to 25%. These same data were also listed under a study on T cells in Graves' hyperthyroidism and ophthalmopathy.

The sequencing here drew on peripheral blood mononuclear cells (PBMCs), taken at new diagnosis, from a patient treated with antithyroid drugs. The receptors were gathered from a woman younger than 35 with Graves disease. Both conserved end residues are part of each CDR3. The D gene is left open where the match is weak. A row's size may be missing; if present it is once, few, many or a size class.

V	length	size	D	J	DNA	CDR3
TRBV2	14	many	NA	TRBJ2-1	TGTGCCAGCATCGGGACCCCCTCCTACAATGAGCAGTTCTTC	CASIGTPSYNEQFF
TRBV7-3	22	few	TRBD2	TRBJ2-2	TGTGCCAGCAGCCTCGACATTCAGGTCGGGGGGGGTTTTTTCGCGAACACCGGGGAGCTGTTTTTT	CASSLDIQVGGGFFANTGELFF
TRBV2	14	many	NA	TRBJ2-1	TGTGCCAGCAGCGAGAGCCGCTCCTACAATGAGCAGTTCTTC	CASSESRSYNEQFF
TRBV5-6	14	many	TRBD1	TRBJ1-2	TGTGCCAGCAGCTTCGACAGGGGGCTACGTGGCTACACCTTC	CASSFDRGLRGYTF
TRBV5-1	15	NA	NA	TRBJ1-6	TGCGCCAGCAGCTTGGCGGACGGATCGAATTCACCCCTCCACTTT	CASSLADGSNSPLHF
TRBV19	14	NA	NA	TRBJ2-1	TGTGCCAGTAGTATAGCGGCAAACTTAGGTGAGCAGTTCTTC	CASSIAANLGEQFF
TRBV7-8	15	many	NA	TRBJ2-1	TGTGCCAGCAGCTCGGACGGGGCTGCACCGGGTGAGCAGTTCTTC	CASSSDGAAPGEQFF
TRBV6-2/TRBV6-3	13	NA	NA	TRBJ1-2	TGTGCCAGTAACAGGGCTTTTAACTATGGCTACACCTTC	CASNRAFNYGYTF
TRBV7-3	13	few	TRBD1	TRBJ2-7	TGTGCCAGCAGTCGCACAGGGGGCCGCGAGCAGTACTTC	CASSRTGGREQYF
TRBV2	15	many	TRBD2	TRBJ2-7	TGTGCCAGCAGGGAGGGACTAGCGAGTTCCTACGAGCAGTACTTC	CASREGLASSYEQYF
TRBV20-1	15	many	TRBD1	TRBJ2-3	TGCAGTGCTAGAGACCAGACAGGGCGCCCAGATACGCAGTATTTT	CSARDQTGRPDTQYF
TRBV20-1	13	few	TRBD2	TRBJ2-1	TGCAGTGCTAGAGTTATTACTAGCGGGAGCGTTTTCTTC	CSARVITSGSVFF
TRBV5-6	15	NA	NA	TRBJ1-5	TGTGCCAGCAGCTTGGCCGGATCTAGCAATCAGCCCCAGCATTTT	CASSLAGSSNQPQHF
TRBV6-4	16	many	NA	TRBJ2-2	TGTGCCAGCAGTGACTCTGGGGTCGAGGTTACCGGGGAGCTGTTTTTT	CASSDSGVEVTGELFF
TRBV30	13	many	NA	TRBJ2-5	TGTGCCTGGAGTGTGGGGCCGGGAGAGACCCAGTACTTC	CAWSVGPGETQYF
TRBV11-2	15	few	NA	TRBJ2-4	TGTGCCAGCAGCTTACAGGTAGAGGGAAAAAACATTCAGTACTTC	CASSLQVEGKNIQYF
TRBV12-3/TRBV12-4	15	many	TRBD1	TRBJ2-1	TGTGCCAGCAGGGGGACAGGGGGATCCTACAATGAGCAGTTCTTC	CASRGTGGSYNEQFF
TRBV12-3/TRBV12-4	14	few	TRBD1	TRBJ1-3	TGTGCCAGCAGTTCGGGCAGGGGGGAAAACACCATATATTTT	CASSSGRGENTIYF
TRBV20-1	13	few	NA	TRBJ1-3	TGCAGTGCTTCGACAGGAGCTGGAAACACCATATATTTT	CSASTGAGNTIYF
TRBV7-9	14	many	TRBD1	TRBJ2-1	TGTGCCAGCAGCTTAACGACAGGGCGCCATGAGCAGTTCTTC	CASSLTTGRHEQFF
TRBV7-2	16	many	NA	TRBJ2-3	TGTGCCAGCAGCTTAGCGCTCGGGGCGGCCACAGATACGCAGTATTTT	CASSLALGAATDTQYF
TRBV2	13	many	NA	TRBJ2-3	TGTGCCAGCAAACTCGAGAGCACAGATACGCAGTATTTT	CASKLESTDTQYF
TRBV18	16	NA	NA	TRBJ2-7	TGTGCCAGCTCACCACTAAGGGTGGGGGGTTCCTACGAGCAGTACTTC	CASSPLRVGGSYEQYF
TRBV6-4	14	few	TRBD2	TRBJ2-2	TGTGCCAGCAGGGGACTAGTAAACACCGGGGAGCTGTTTTTT	CASRGLVNTGELFF
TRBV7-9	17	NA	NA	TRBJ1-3	TGTGCCAGCAGCTTCTTGTTAGGGGCTAGCTCTGGAAACACCATATATTTT	CASSFLLGASSGNTIYF
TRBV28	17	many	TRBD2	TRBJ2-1	TGTGCCAGCAGTTCCGGGACTAGCGGGGGGAGGAGCTATGAGCAGTTCTTC	CASSSGTSGGRSYEQFF
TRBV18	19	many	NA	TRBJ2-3	TGTGCCAGCTCCCCAGGTGGAGTTTCGCGGGGACGCAGCACAGATACGCAGTATTTT	CASSPGGVSRGRSTDTQYF
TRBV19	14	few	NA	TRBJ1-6	TGTGCCAGTAGACGGGGCAGGGGAACGGCACCCCTCCACTTT	CASRRGRGTAPLHF
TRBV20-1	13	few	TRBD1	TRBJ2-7	TGCAGTGCTGGGACAGGTATGACCTACGAGCAGTACTTC	CSAGTGMTYEQYF
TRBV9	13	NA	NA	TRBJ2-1	TGTGCCAGCAGCGTATCCGCCGCCGGTGAGCAGTTCTTC	CASSVSAAGEQFF
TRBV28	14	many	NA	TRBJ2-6	TGTGCCAGCGGTCCCGACTCTGGGGCCAACGTCCTGACTTTC	CASGPDSGANVLTF
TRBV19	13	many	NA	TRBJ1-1	TGTGCCAGTAATAGGGATGCGAACACTGAAGCTTTCTTT	CASNRDANTEAFF
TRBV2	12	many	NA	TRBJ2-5	TGTGCCAGCTCTGGGGGGGGGGGCTCAAATGACTTC	CASSGGGGSNDF
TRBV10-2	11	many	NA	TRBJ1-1	TGCGCCAGCAGTGCCGAGCGTCAAGCTTTCTTT	CASSAERQAFF
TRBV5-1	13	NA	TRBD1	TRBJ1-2	TGCGCCAGCAGCGCGGGACAGTCCTATGGCTACACCTTC	CASSAGQSYGYTF
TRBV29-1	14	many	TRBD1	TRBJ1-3	TGCAGCGTCGCAACGGGACAGGGAAGAAACACCATATATTTT	CSVATGQGRNTIYF
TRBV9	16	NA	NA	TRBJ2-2	TGTGCCAGCAGCGTAGGGGGGAAAGGATCCACCGGGGAGCTGTTTTTT	CASSVGGKGSTGELFF
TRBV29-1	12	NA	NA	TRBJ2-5	TGCAGCGTTGAAATAGCCGGAGAGACCCAGTACTTC	CSVEIAGETQYF
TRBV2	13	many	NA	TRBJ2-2	TGTGCCAGCAGTGAACAGTACACCGGGGAGCTGTTTTTT	CASSEQYTGELFF
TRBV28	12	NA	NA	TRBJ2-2	TGTGCCAGCAGTTTTCTTCCCGGGGAGCTGTTTTTT	CASSFLPGELFF
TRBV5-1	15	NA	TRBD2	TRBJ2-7	TGCGCCAGCAGCTTGGGTTCACTAGCGTTCGGAGAGCAGTACTTC	CASSLGSLAFGEQYF
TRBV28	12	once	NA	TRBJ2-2	TGTGCCAGCATTCTATCAACCGGGGAGCTGTTTTTT	CASILSTGELFF
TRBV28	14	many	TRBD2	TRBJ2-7	TGTGCCAGCAGTTTATCTAGCGGGAGGTACGAGCAGTACTTC	CASSLSSGRYEQYF
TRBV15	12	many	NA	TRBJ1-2	TGTGCCACCAGCAGAGACAGCTATGGCTACACCTTC	CATSRDSYGYTF
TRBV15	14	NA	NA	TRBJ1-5	TGTGCCACCAGTAGAGGGGTAAGCAATCAGCCCCAGCATTTT	CATSRGVSNQPQHF
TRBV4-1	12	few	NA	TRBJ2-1	TGCGCCAGCAGCCAAGTACCCGAAGAGCAGTTCTTC	CASSQVPEEQFF
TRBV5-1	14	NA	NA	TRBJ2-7	TGCGCCAGCAGCAGCCAAGGTTTCGTCCACGAGCAGTACTTC	CASSSQGFVHEQYF
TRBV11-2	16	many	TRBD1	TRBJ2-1	TGTGCCAGCAGCTTCCCACAGGGGGCAACCTACAATGAGCAGTTCTTC	CASSFPQGATYNEQFF
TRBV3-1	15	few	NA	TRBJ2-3	TGTGCCAGCAGCCAAGATGCTAGATGGGCAGATACGCAGTATTTT	CASSQDARWADTQYF
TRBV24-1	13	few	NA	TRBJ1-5	TGTGCCACCAGTGTACCGGGGGCGTTGCCCCAGCATTTT	CATSVPGALPQHF
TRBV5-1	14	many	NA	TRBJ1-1	TGCGCCAGCAGCTTTGGGCAGTCAAACACTGAAGCTTTCTTT	CASSFGQSNTEAFF
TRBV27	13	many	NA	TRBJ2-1	TGTGCCAGCAGTTTAACTGCCCCAGGGGAGCAGTTCTTC	CASSLTAPGEQFF
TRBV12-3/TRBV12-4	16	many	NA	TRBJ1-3	TGTGCCAGCAGTTTTTGGGGCGGGCCCTCTGGAAACACCATATATTTT	CASSFWGGPSGNTIYF
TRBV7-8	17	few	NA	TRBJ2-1	TGTGCCAGCAGCTTAGTCAAGGGCCGTTCCTCCTACAATGAGCAGTTCTTC	CASSLVKGRSSYNEQFF
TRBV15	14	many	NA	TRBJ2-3	TGTGCCACCAGCAGAGATACCGGAACAGATACGCAGTATTTT	CATSRDTGTDTQYF
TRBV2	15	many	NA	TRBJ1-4	TGTGCCAGCAGTGAGCAGGGACTAAGAGGTGAAAAACTGTTTTTT	CASSEQGLRGEKLFF
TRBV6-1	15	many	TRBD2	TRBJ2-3	TGTGCCAGCAGCGGCGGGGGATCGAGCACAGATACGCAGTATTTT	CASSGGGSSTDTQYF
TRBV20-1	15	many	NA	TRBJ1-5	TGCAGTGCTAGTTCAGGCGGGGGGTCCAATCAGCCCCAGCATTTT	CSASSGGGSNQPQHF